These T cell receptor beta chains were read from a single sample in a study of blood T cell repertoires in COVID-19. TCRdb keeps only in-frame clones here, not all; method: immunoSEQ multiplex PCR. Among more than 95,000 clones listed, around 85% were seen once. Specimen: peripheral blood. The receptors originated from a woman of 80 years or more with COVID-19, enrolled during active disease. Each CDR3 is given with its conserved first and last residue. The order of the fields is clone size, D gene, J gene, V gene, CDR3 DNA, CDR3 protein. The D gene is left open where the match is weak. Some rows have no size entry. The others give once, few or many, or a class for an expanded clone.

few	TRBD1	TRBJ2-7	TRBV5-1	TGCGCCAGCAGCGACCAGGGACAGAGCTCCTACGAGCAGTACTTC	CASSDQGQSSYEQYF
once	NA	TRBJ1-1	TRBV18	TGTGCCAGCTCACCACAGCCTTTCACTGAAGCTTTCTTT	CASSPQPFTEAFF
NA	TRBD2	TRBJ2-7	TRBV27	TGTGCCAGCAGTTTTGGGACTAGCGGGCCCTACGAGCAGTACTTC	CASSFGTSGPYEQYF
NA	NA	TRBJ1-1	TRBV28	TGTGCCAGCAGTTTATCCAGGGGTATCACTGAAGCTTTCTTT	CASSLSRGITEAFF
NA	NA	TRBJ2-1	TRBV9	TGTGCCAGCAGCCAAGGGAGCGCAGCGTACAATGAGCAGTTCTTC	CASSQGSAAYNEQFF
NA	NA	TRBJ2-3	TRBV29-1	TGCAGCGGAGAGGAAGGCACAGATACGCAGTATTTT	CSGEEGTDTQYF
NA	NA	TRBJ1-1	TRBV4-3	TGCGCCAGCAGCCAAGACAAGAGTCTCCCGCAAGCTTTCTTT	CASSQDKSLPQAFF
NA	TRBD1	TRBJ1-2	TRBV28	TGTGCCAGCAGTTTAGGACAGGTATACTATGGCTACACCTTC	CASSLGQVYYGYTF
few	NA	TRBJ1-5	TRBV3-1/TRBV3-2	TGTGCCAGCAGCCAAGGAGGGGGTGGCAATCAGCCCCAGCATTTT	CASSQGGGGNQPQHF
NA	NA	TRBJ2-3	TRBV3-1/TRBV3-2	TGTGCCAGCAGCCCCGGGCAGCGGGTGGGTGGTACGCAGTATTTT	CASSPGQRVGGTQYF
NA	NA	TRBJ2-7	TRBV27	TGTGCCAGCAGTTTAAGCCGCGAGTCCTACGAGCAGTACTTC	CASSLSRESYEQYF
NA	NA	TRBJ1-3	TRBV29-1	TGCAGCGTTAAGACAGGAGGCCTTCCCTCTGGAAACACCATATATTTT	CSVKTGGLPSGNTIYF
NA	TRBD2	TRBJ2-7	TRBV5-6	TGTGCCAGCAGCAAGACTAGCGGGGTCCACGAGCAGTACTTC	CASSKTSGVHEQYF
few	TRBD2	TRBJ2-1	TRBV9	TGTGCCAGCAGCGTAGCTACATCGGGAGGGCAAAATGAGCAGTTCTTC	CASSVATSGGQNEQFF
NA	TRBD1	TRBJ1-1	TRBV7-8	TGTGCCAGCAGCTTATTGCCGCAGATGGGACAGGTGGACACTGAAGCTTTCTTT	CASSLLPQMGQVDTEAFF
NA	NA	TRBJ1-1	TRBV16	TGTGCCAGCAGTCCTCTCTTTACTTTGAACACTGAAGCTTTCTTT	CASSPLFTLNTEAFF
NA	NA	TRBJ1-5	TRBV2	TGTGCCAGCAGTGAAGCCGGGGTCCCCCAGCATTTT	CASSEAGVPQHF
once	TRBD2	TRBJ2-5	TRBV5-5	TGTGCCAGCAGCCCGGTGGGTAGCGGGAGGGCCGAAGAGACCCAGTACTTC	CASSPVGSGRAEETQYF
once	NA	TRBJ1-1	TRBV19	TGTGCCAGTAGTTTCAGGGGCCAGAGTGAAGCTTTCTTT	CASSFRGQSEAFF
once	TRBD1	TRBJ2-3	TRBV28	TGTGCCAGCAGAGGGACAGGGAGGGATACGCAGTATTTT	CASRGTGRDTQYF
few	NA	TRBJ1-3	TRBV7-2	TGTGCCAGCAGCTTAGTGACAGGCTCTGGAAACACCATATATTTT	CASSLVTGSGNTIYF
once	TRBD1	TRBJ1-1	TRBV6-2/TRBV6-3	TGTGCCAGCAGCATGGACAGGGGTAACGCTTTCTTT	CASSMDRGNAFF
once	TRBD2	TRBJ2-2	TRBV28	TGTGCCAGCAGCCCGGGACTAGCGGGAGGGGGGTCCTTT	CASSPGLAGGGSF
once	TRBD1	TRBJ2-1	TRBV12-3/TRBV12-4	TGTGCCAGCAGCCTTACAGGGGGCGCGGGGCAGTTCTTC	CASSLTGGAGQFF
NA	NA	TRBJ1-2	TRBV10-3	TGTGCCATCAGTGAGGGGGGGTTTCGTGGCTACACCTTC	CAISEGGFRGYTF
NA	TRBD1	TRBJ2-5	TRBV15	TGTGCCACCAGCAGCGGACAGGGGTTTCAGACCCAGTACTTC	CATSSGQGFQTQYF
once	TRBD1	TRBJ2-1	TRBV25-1	TGTGCCAGCAGTACACAGGGGTTGAGGAATGAGCAGTTCTTC	CASSTQGLRNEQFF
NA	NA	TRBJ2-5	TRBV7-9	TGTGCCAGCAGCTTTAACCTAGGGGAGGGGGTGGAGACCCAGTACTTC	CASSFNLGEGVETQYF
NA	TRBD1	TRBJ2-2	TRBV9	TGTGCCAGCAGCGACAGGGGCGACACCGGGGAGCTGTTTTTT	CASSDRGDTGELFF
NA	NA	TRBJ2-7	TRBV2	TGTGCCAGAGGGGACATCTCCTACGAGCAGTACTTC	CARGDISYEQYF
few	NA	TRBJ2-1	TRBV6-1	TGTGCCAGCAGTGAAGTGGTGGCACTAGCAGTATCCTACAATGAGCAGTTCTTC	CASSEVVALAVSYNEQFF
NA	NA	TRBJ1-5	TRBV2	TGTGCCAGCAGTGATGGGCGGGCCCCCCAGCCCCAGCATTTT	CASSDGRAPQPQHF
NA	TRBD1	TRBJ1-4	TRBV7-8	TGTGCCAGCAGCTTGCGACAGGGACGAAATGAAAAACTGTTTTTT	CASSLRQGRNEKLFF
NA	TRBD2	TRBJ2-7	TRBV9	TGTGCCAGCAGCTCCGGGACTAGCGGGAGGGCCGAGCAGTACTTC	CASSSGTSGRAEQYF
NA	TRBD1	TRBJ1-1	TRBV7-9	TGTGCCAGCAGCTTAGTGAGGGACAGGGAAGCTTTCTTT	CASSLVRDREAFF
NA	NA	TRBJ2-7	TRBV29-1	TGCAGCGTTGACGGGCAGGGGGAGGCCGAGCAGTACTTC	CSVDGQGEAEQYF
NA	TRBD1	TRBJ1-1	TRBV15	TGTGCCACCAGCGGGGGGATCGACAGGGGAACTGAAGCTTTCTTT	CATSGGIDRGTEAFF
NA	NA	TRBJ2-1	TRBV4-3	TGCGCCAGCAGCCAAGGACAGTCTGACTACAATGAGCAGTTCTTC	CASSQGQSDYNEQFF
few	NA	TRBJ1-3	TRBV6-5	TGTGCCAGCAGTTACGGAATTCAGGGAACTGGAAACACCATATATTTT	CASSYGIQGTGNTIYF
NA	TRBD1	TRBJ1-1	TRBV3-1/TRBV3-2	TGTGCCAGCGGAACATGGGACAGGGGGACTGAAGCTTTCTTT	CASGTWDRGTEAFF